Presented here are 3 T cell receptor beta chains from one specimen sequenced in a study of blood T cell repertoires in COVID-19. The data were produced by immunoSEQ multiplex PCR, yet TCRdb's version contains in-frame clones alone and is incomplete. The data hold 90,000 to 100,000 clones, with roughly 90% observed a single time. What was sequenced was peripheral blood. Receptors were obtained from a man between 50 and 59 years old with COVID-19, enrolled during active disease.

The rearrangement joins TRBV5-4 to TRBJ2-5, with 13 nucleotides matching TRBD2. With 5 bases clipped from V and 2 bases from J, the junction kept 9 bases outside the gene matches. Per the germline V gene, CDR1 is SGHNT and CDR2 is YYREEE (reference sequence). This CDR3 has 17 residues. The CDR3 spells CASSFGLAGALQETQYF. The DNA of the CDR3 is TGTGCCAGCAGTTTCGGACTAGCGGGGGCCCTACAAGAGACCCAGTACTTC.

The chain links TRBV18 to TRBJ1-3, with 8 nucleotides matching TRBD1. Trimming cost V 5 bases and J 4 bases; bases outside gene matches: 7. The germline V gene has CDR1 KGHSH and CDR2 LQKENI. CDR3 length equals 15 residues. CDR3 sequence (DNA): TGTGCCAGCTCAAGAAGCAGGGGGCCCGGAAACACCATATATTTT. This codes for CASSRSRGPGNTIYF.

The sample holds one count of this clone. The rearrangement uses TRBV4-3 and TRBJ1-1, with D perhaps TRBD1 (6 bases). Trimming removed 1 base at V and 0 bases at J, with 9 bases between. The CDR3 covers 15 residues. In germline, CDR1 is LGHNA, CDR2 YSLEER. The CDR3 protein is CASSQGGHMNTEAFF. CDR3 sequence (DNA): TGCGCCAGCAGCCAAGGGGGACACATGAACACTGAAGCTTTCTTT.